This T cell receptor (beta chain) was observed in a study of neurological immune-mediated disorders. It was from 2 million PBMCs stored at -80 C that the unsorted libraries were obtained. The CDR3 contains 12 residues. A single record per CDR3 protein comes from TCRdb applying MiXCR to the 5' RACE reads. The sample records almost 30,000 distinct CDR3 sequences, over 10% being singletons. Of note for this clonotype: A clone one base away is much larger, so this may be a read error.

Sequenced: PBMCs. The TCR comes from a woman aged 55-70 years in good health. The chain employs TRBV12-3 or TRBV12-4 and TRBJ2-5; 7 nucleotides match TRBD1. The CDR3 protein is CPSSQTGETQYF. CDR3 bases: TGTCCCAGCAGCCAGACAGGGGAGACCCAGTACTTC.